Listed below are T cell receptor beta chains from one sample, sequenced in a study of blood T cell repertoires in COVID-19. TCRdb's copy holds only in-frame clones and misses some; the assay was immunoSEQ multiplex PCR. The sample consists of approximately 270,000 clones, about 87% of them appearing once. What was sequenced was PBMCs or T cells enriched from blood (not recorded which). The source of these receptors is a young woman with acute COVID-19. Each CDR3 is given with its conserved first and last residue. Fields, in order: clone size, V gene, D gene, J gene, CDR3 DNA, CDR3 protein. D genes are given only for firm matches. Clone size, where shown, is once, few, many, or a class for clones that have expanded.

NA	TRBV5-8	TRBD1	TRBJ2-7	TGTGCCAGTGGGGGACAGGGCGGGTTCGAGCAGTACTTC	CASGGQGGFEQYF
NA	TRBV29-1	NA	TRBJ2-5	TGCAGCGTTGATAAAAACCAAGAGACCCAGTACTTC	CSVDKNQETQYF
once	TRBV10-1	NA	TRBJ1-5	TGCGCCAACTTGGGGGGTCAGCCCCAGCATTTT	CANLGGQPQHF
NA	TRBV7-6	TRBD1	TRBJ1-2	TGTGCCAGCAGCTTAATGGAGGCAGGGGGTGGTGGCTACACCTTC	CASSLMEAGGGGYTF
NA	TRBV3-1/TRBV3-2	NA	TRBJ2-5	TGTGCCAGCAGCCAAGTAGTGGAGACCCAGTACTTC	CASSQVVETQYF
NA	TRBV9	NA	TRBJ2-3	TGTGCCAGCAGCGTACTAATAGGGGAAGATACGCAGTATTTT	CASSVLIGEDTQYF
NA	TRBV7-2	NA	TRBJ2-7	TGTGCCAGCAGTCCTACCGGGAGCGCCTCCTACGAGCAGTACTTC	CASSPTGSASYEQYF
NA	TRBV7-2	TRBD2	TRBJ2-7	TGTGCCAGCTTAACCCCCGGGGGGGAGCAGTACTTC	CASLTPGGEQYF
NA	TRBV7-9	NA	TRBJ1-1	TGTGCCAGCAGCAATACCGACAGCCAGAACACTGAAGCTTTCTTT	CASSNTDSQNTEAFF
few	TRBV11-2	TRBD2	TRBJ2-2	TGTGCCAGCCCCACTCTAGCGGGAGAACAAACCGGGGAGCTGTTTTTT	CASPTLAGEQTGELFF
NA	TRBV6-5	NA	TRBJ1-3	TGTGCCAGCACCGCTCAAACTTCTGGAAACACCATATATTTT	CASTAQTSGNTIYF
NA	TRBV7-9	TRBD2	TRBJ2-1	TGTGCCAGCAGCCTGACTAGCGGGATTCCCAATGAGCAGTTCTTC	CASSLTSGIPNEQFF
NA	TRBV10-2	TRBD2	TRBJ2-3	TGCGCCAGCTTTTGGGAAAGGGCGGGAGGTAGCACAGATACGCAGTATTTT	CASFWERAGGSTDTQYF
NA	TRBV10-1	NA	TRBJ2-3	TGCGCCAGCAGAGGGAGCGGGAGCACAGATACGCAGTATTTT	CASRGSGSTDTQYF
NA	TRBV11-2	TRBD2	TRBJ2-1	TGTGCCAGCAGGGGAACTAGCGGGGGGTCCTACAATGAGCAGTTCTTC	CASRGTSGGSYNEQFF
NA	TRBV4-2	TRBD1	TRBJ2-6	TGTGCCAGCAGCCAAGACAGGGGGACTGGGGCCAACGTCCTGACTTTC	CASSQDRGTGANVLTF
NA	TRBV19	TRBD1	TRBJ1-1	TGTGCCAGTAGTATGGACCGGGACAGGGAGAACACTGAAGCTTTCTTT	CASSMDRDRENTEAFF